The clone carrying this T cell receptor beta chain was detected once. What it binds is not known. A read error may explain this, as a much larger clone is one base away. This CDR3 is missing its conserved last phenylalanine or tryptophan, likely due to a read error. The entry originates in a study of T cells in Graves' hyperthyroidism and ophthalmopathy. Whole-study findings and limits: It was a median about 7.1 months before onset that the model predicted ophthalmopathy. Blood also showed most of the thyroid clonotypes that were expanded above 0.001.

The TCR beta CDR3 regions underwent amplification using RNA transcripts as the source. Using the HTBI primer set, a first-round RT-PCR was run on the TCR CDR3. Each CDR3 protein gets one entry after TCRdb re-called the multiplex PCR reads with MiXCR. The table shows about 530,000 distinct CDR3 sequences, with under 20% occurring only once. Germline-derived CDR1 and CDR2 are SGHVT and SQSDAQ. The CDR3 extends over 14 amino acids. V shed 5 bases and J shed 2 bases, with 12 bases lying between them. Uncontrolled infection, other autoimmune disease, pregnancy or lactation excluded patients. The source of the PBMCs was 8.5 to 10 ml of fresh peripheral blood.

This receptor was obtained from a young woman with Graves' ophthalmopathy. Sequences were obtained from blood. V and J are TRBV7-4 and TRBJ2-5, with D unresolved. CDR3 region: CASSPRAAQETQYL. The CDR3, as DNA: TGTGCCAGCAGCCCTCGGGCCGCTCAAGAGACCCAGTACCTC.